Each of the 27 T cell receptor beta chains below was sequenced from the same sample in a study of T cell clonality in common variable immunodeficiency. Assay: immunoSEQ multiplex PCR; the TCRdb copy retains only in-frame clones and omits some. The sample has about 52,000 clones, none seen only once. Sample: peripheral blood mononuclear cells. Receptors were obtained from a person aged 18 to 70 in good health.

This clone was recorded at least ten times. The CDR3 end lies 3 residues beyond the end of the read and is filled in from the germline J gene. The rearrangement links TRBV7-8 to TRBJ2-5; D gene unclear. This CDR3 contains 14 residues. V was pared by 5 bases and J by 2 bases, with 12 bases between. Germline CDR1 and CDR2: SGHVS and FQNEAQ. CDR3 DNA, as far as it was read: TGTGCCAGCAGCCAACCGCGAAAACAAGAGACC. Protein sequence: CASSQPRKQET. From start to end, the CDR3 is CASSQPRKQETQYF.

This clone showed up just a few times. CDR3: CAWSVGHRSNQPQYF. CDR3 DNA (partial): TGTGCCTGGAGTGTGGGGCACAGGTCTAATCAGCCG. The rearrangement joins TRBV30 to TRBJ2-3; D may be TRBD1 (5 bases). The CDR3 extends 3 residues past the end of the read, so its final part is completed from the germline J gene. Germline CDR1 and CDR2: GTSNPN and SVGIG (reference sequence). The CDR3 loop spans 15 amino acids.

At least ten counts were recorded for this clone. From the germline J gene comes the end of the CDR3, since the read stops 3 residues before it. The chain recombines TRBV5-5 with TRBJ1-1; D might be TRBD1 (5 bases). V was cut by 5 bases and J by 0 bases, with 11 bases left in between. Germline V gene lookup returns CDR1 SGHKS and CDR2 YYEKEE (reference sequence). This CDR3 is built from 14 residues. CDR3 amino acids: CASRFGHMNTEAFF. CDR3 bases read: TGTGCCAGCAGGTTTGGACACATGAACACTGAA.

In this sample, this clone turned up many times. Incomplete CDR3 DNA: TGCAGTGCCATCACCCCTGCCCGGACTAGCAACTCCTACAATGAG. Protein sequence: CSAITPARTSNSYNE. The entire CDR3 is CSAITPARTSNSYNEQFF. This chain links TRBV20-1 with TRBJ2-1; TRBD2 aligns across 8 bases. The read halts 3 residues ahead of the CDR3 end, with the missing end drawn from the germline J gene. The V gene end was trimmed by 6 bases and the J gene end by 0 bases; junction bases not matched to a gene: 16. The V gene's germline CDR1 is DFQATT and CDR2 SNEGSKA (reference sequence). CDR3 length equals 18 residues.

This clone was observed at least ten times. The observed sequence ends 3 residues before the CDR3 terminus, with the missing tail filled in from the germline J gene. V and J are TRBV20-1 and TRBJ1-1; TRBD1 matches 9 bases. Germline V gene lookup returns CDR1 DFQATT and CDR2 SNEGSKA (reference sequence). The CDR3 spans 15 residues. V lost 0 bases to trimming and J lost 1 base; unmatched junction nucleotides: 3. CDR3 in amino acids: CSARDTGGPNTEAFF. Incomplete CDR3 DNA: TGCAGTGCTAGAGACACAGGGGGCCCGAACACTGAA.

This clone was recorded at least ten times. With the read ending 3 residues before the CDR3 end, the germline J gene is used to fill in that end. The chain has TRBV10-1 and TRBJ2-1; TRBD2 matches at 10 bases. V shed 8 bases, J shed 5 bases, and the junction held 3 bases outside the gene matches. Per the germline V gene, CDR1 is WNHNN and CDR2 is SYGVQD (reference sequence). This CDR3 is built from 13 residues. CDR3 DNA (partial): TGCGCCAGCTCTAGCGGGGGTCACAATGAG. It specifies CASSSGGHNE. The entire CDR3 reads CASSSGGHNEQFF.

This clone was seen at least ten times. CDR3 loop: CASSEQGLNTEAFF. CDR3 DNA, as far as it was read: TGTGCCAGCAGTGAGCAGGGGTTGAACACTGAA. The chain employs TRBV2 and TRBJ1-1; D is possibly TRBD1 (6 bases). Read data end 3 residues before the CDR3 end; the end is taken from the germline J gene. The CDR3 is 14 residues long. The V end was cut by 3 bases, the J end by 0 bases, with 8 bases between. CDR1 is SNHLY, CDR2 FYNNEI, per germline. The full variable domain, rest sourced from reference TRBV2 and TRBJ1-1, is EPEVTQTPSHQVTQMGQEVILRCVPISNHLYFYWYRQILGQKVEFLVSFYNNEISEKSEIFDDQFSVERPDGSNFTLKIRSTKLEDSAMYFCASSEQGLNTEAFFGQGTRLTVV.

This clone has a handful of counts. Since a much larger clone is just one base distant, this may be a read error. The read terminates 3 residues before the CDR3 end, so the remaining end is supplied by the germline J gene. The same CDR3 can be traced to other DNA sequences in this sample. The gene calls are TRBV19 and TRBJ1-3; maybe TRBD1 (5 bases). Per germline, CDR1 LNHDA and CDR2 SQIVND (reference sequence). The CDR3 contains 15 residues. The part of the CDR3 DNA that was read is TGTGCCAGTAGTATGATCGACAGCTCTGGAAACACA. This encodes CASSMIDSSGNT. The CDR3 as a whole reads CASSMIDSSGNTIYF. Supplemented by reference TRBV19 and TRBJ1-3, the full variable domain reads DGGITQSPKYLFRKEGQNVTLSCEQNLNHDAMYWYRQDPGQGLRLIYYSQIVNDFQKGDIAEGYSVSREKKESFPLTVTSAQKNPTAFYLCASSMIDSSGNTIYFGEGSWLTVV.

This clone was seen at least ten times. From the germline J gene comes the end of the CDR3, since the read stops 3 residues before it. V is TRBV7-3 and J is TRBJ2-3, with D possibly TRBD2 on 6 matching bases. The CDR3 covers 17 residues. The V gene's germline CDR1 is SGHTA and CDR2 FQGTGA. The V and J ends lost 4 bases and 5 bases respectively, with 22 bases between them. CDR3 DNA, as far as it was read: TGTGCCAGCAGCTCCAAATTTGGCTCGGGGGAGGAAGATACG. Amino acids: CASSSKFGSGEEDT. The complete CDR3 protein is CASSSKFGSGEEDTQYF.

This clone came up many times. Sequencing ends 3 residues short of the CDR3 end; the germline J gene provides the rest. The J gene is TRBJ2-1, the V gene TRBV6-2 or TRBV6-3; 9 bases map to TRBD2. There are 16 residues in the CDR3. Germline V gives CDR1 MNHEY, CDR2 SVGEGT. Trimming cost V 0 bases and J 5 bases; bases outside gene matches: 5. Incomplete CDR3 DNA: TGTGCCAGCAGTTACTCAGGGTTAGCGGGAGACAATGAG. This codes for CASSYSGLAGDNE. The whole CDR3 protein is CASSYSGLAGDNEQFF.

This clone occurred many times. With the read ending 3 residues before the CDR3 end, the germline J gene is used to fill in that end. The chain links TRBV12-5 to TRBJ2-1, with 9 bases lining up with TRBD2. The V and J ends lost 0 bases and 9 bases, in that order; junction bases with no gene match: 12. The germline V gene encodes CDR1 LGHNT and CDR2 FRNRAP. This CDR3 has 17 amino acids. The CDR3 loop reads CASGLVLNSGRWGEQFF. The sequenced part of the CDR3 DNA is TGTGCTAGTGGTTTGGTACTCAACAGCGGGAGGTGGGGTGAG.

This clone was counted at least ten times. Coverage ceases 3 residues before the CDR3 finishes, and the germline J gene fills in the end. This chain connects TRBV20-1 to TRBJ2-1; tentative D call: TRBD1 (6 bases). V lost 3 bases to trimming and J lost 7 bases, with 25 bases between them. Germline loops: CDR1 DFQATT, CDR2 SNEGSKA (reference sequence). The CDR3 contains 17 residues. The CDR3 sequence is CSASSRREPGHWNEQFF. Partial CDR3 DNA: TGCAGTGCTAGTTCGCGACGGGAACCGGGACATTGGAATGAG.

Turning to this clone: The read falls 3 residues short of the CDR3 end, and the missing part is taken from the germline J gene. The V call is TRBV29-1, the J call TRBJ2-5; 9 bases are a match to TRBD2. The junction had 4 bases not matched to a gene; V was cut back by 0 bases and J by 5 bases. The CDR3 is 14 amino acids. CDR1 SQVTM and CDR2 ANQGSEA come from the germline V gene. The CDR3 is CSVEDWTSAETQYF. CDR3 bases read: TGCAGCGTTGAAGATTGGACTAGCGCCGAGACC.

This clone was found many times. The read terminates 3 residues ahead of where the CDR3 ends, so the germline J gene completes it. The chain employs TRBV4-1 and TRBJ2-5; D is unresolved. The V gene lost 4 bases and the J gene lost 5 bases, with 11 bases spanning the gap. CDR1 and CDR2 from the germline V gene are MGHRA and YSYEKL. The CDR3 loop spans 13 amino acids. The sequenced CDR3 bases are TGCGCCAGCAGCCGGCTAGTTGGGGAGACC. This gives the protein CASSRLVGET. The CDR3 reads in full as CASSRLVGETQYF.

At least ten counts were recorded for this clone. Read data end 3 residues before the CDR3 end; the end is taken from the germline J gene. The chain employs TRBV2 and TRBJ1-1; no reliable D call. Trimming stripped 9 bases from V and 6 bases from J, with 17 bases between. CDR3 size: 13 residues. Germline V gene sequence: CDR1 SNHLY, CDR2 FYNNEI. CDR3 loop: CARSVGHVSEAFF. CDR3 DNA, as far as it was read: TGTGCCAGAAGCGTAGGCCACGTCTCTGAA.

This clone was seen ten or more times. Read coverage stops 3 residues before the CDR3 terminus; the germline J gene supplies the remainder. The gene calls are TRBV10-1 and TRBJ2-3; no firm D call. The V end lost 6 bases, the J end lost 0 bases, and 19 bases lay between the germline ends. The CDR3 runs 17 residues. Germline values: CDR1 WNHNN, CDR2 SYGVQD (reference sequence). Partial CDR3 DNA: TGCGCCAGCAGCACAGATCATCGAATCTTTAGCACAGATACG. Protein: CASSTDHRIFSTDT. The whole CDR3 is CASSTDHRIFSTDTQYF.

This clone was observed at least ten times. Read coverage stops 3 residues before the CDR3 terminus; the germline J gene supplies the remainder. The V gene is TRBV7-6, the J gene TRBJ1-5; 7 positions match TRBD1. The CDR3 has 14 amino acids. Losses at the gene ends were 1 base for V and 6 bases for J; bases not matched to a gene: 3. Per germline, CDR1 SGHVS and CDR2 FNYEAQ. CDR3 protein: CASSLERGRQPQHF. Partial CDR3 DNA: TGTGCCAGCAGCTTAGAGAGGGGGCGTCAGCCC.

Remarks on this clone: With the read ending 3 residues before the CDR3 end, the germline J gene is used to fill in that end. The gene calls are TRBV7-9 and TRBJ2-1; perhaps D is TRBD1 or TRBD2 (5 bases each). V was cut by 4 bases and J by 6 bases, with 10 bases left in between. This CDR3 region has 13 residues. Germline assignment: CDR1 SEHNR and CDR2 FQNEAQ (reference sequence). The CDR3 is CASSSRGANEQFF. The covered CDR3 bases are TGTGCCAGCAGCTCCCGAGGGGCCAATGAG. Complete variable domain (other parts from reference TRBV7-9 and TRBJ2-1): DTGVSQNPRHKITKRGQNVTFRCDPISEHNRLYWYRQTLGQGPEFLTYFQNEAQLEKSRLLSDRFSAERPKGSFSTLEIQRTEQGDSAMYLCASSSRGANEQFFGPGTRLTVL.

This clone was recorded many times. Read coverage stops 3 residues before the CDR3 terminus; the germline J gene supplies the remainder. The chain links TRBV20-1 to TRBJ2-2; D unresolved. This CDR3 contains 14 residues. Germline V gene sequence: CDR1 DFQATT, CDR2 SNEGSKA (reference sequence). The sequenced CDR3 bases are TGCAGTGCTAGACCGGATACAACTAATGAAAAG. Translated: CSARPDTTNEK. In full, the CDR3 reads CSARPDTTNEKLFF.

This clone showed up many times. The CDR3 DNA, read in part, is TGCAGCGTGGGACAGGGGAGCACTGAA. Translation gives CSVGQGSTE. The full CDR3 is CSVGQGSTEAFF. The chain joins TRBV29-1 to TRBJ1-1; 10 nucleotides match TRBD1. With the read ending 3 residues before the CDR3 end, the germline J gene is used to fill in that end. Germline V lookup: CDR1 SQVTM, CDR2 ANQGSEA. CDR3 length: 12 residues. Germline trimming cut 6 bases from V and 4 bases from J; bases unmatched to any gene: 2.

This clone occurred many times. The read gets to within 3 residues of the CDR3 end, and the germline J gene fills in the rest. The chain has TRBV20-1 and TRBJ2-1, with 7 bases aligning to TRBD2. Trimming cost V 5 bases and J 0 bases; bases outside gene matches: 4. This CDR3 region has 14 residues. CDR1 is DFQATT and CDR2 is SNEGSKA in the germline V gene (reference sequence). The part of the CDR3 DNA that was read is TGCAGTGCTCTGAGCGGGAACTCCTACAATGAG. This encodes CSALSGNSYNE. The whole CDR3 is CSALSGNSYNEQFF.

The table lists this clone with many counts. The missing CDR3 end, 3 residues past where the read stops, is filled in from the germline J gene. V and J are TRBV20-1 and TRBJ1-5; 7 bases line up with TRBD1. The J segment lost 6 bases and the V segment lost 3 bases, leaving 8 bases of the junction unmatched. The V gene's germline CDR1 is DFQATT and CDR2 SNEGSKA (reference sequence). The CDR3 runs 14 residues. CDR3 loop: CSARRGGEVQPQHF. The CDR3 bases that were read are TGCAGTGCTAGGAGAGGGGGCGAGGTTCAGCCC.

This clone was seen at least ten times. The read ends 3 residues before the CDR3 terminus; that terminus is restored from the germline J gene. V and J are TRBV7-2 and TRBJ2-1; 7 bases line up with TRBD2. CDR1 and CDR2 (germline): SGHTA, FQGNSA. This CDR3 is built from 16 residues. V lost 0 bases to trimming and J lost 6 bases; unmatched junction nucleotides: 8. The sequenced part of the CDR3 DNA is TGTGCCAGCAGCTTAGCTCCAGCGGGGCCCGGCAATGAG. This codes for CASSLAPAGPGNE. The complete CDR3 protein is CASSLAPAGPGNEQFF.

This clone occurred a few times. The read stops 3 residues short of the end of the CDR3; the missing end is completed from the germline J gene. This chain connects TRBV19 to TRBJ1-3; D not certain. This CDR3 contains 15 residues. Germline V gene data show CDR1 as LNHDA and CDR2 as SQIVND (reference sequence). V dropped 2 bases and J dropped 1 base, with 9 bases sitting between them. The covered CDR3 bases are TGTGCCAGTAGTATAAACGAGGGTTCTGGAAACACC. Translation gives CASSINEGSGNT. The complete CDR3 protein is CASSINEGSGNTIYF.

This clone was picked up a small number of times. With the read ending 3 residues before the CDR3 end, the germline J gene is used to fill in that end. This sequence joins TRBV18 and TRBJ1-1; perhaps TRBD1 as D (5 bases). This CDR3 spans 14 amino acids. The germline V gene has CDR1 KGHSH and CDR2 LQKENI. V was clipped by 3 bases and J by 4 bases, with 12 bases between them. CDR3 DNA, as far as it was read: TGTGCCAGCTCACCTCTGACAGAGTTCACTGAA. Protein sequence: CASSPLTEFTE. The CDR3 in its entirety is CASSPLTEFTEAFF.

In this sample, this clone turned up many times. Read data end 3 residues before the CDR3 end; the end is taken from the germline J gene. The V and J genes are TRBV4-1 and TRBJ2-2; D is ambiguous. V shed 3 bases and J shed 0 bases, with 8 bases lying between them. The CDR3 extends over 15 amino acids. Germline V gene sequence: CDR1 MGHRA, CDR2 YSYEKL. The CDR3 region is CASSHEDSNTGELFF. The CDR3 bases that were read are TGCGCCAGCAGCCACGAAGACTCGAACACCGGGGAG.

At least ten counts were recorded for this clone. CDR3 protein: CASISRGLRDEQFF. The sequenced part of the CDR3 DNA is TGTGCCAGCATCAGCAGGGGGCTGCGGGATGAG. The J gene is TRBJ2-1, the V gene TRBV7-2; 8 bases are a match to TRBD1. The sequence runs out 3 residues before the end of the CDR3; the remainder is reconstructed from the germline J gene. With V trimmed by 7 bases and J by 8 bases, 10 bases remained unmatched. There are 14 residues in the CDR3. Looked up from germline, CDR1 is SGHTA and CDR2 is FQGNSA.